The 8 T cell receptor beta chains below were found in one sample sequenced in a study of cytomegalovirus exposure and HLA in healthy donors (dated by TCRdb to the late 2010s). Libraries were made using the immunoSEQ multiplex PCR assay. For the multiplex PCR, a mixture combining 60 forward primers for TCR Vbeta segments and 13 reverse primers for TCR Jbeta segments was used. Here the immuneACCESS table is served through TCRdb, limited to in-frame sequences with V and J called. Missing clones are a known gap in these copies; in checked studies unresolved V genes cover under half, and the rest lacks a known reason. The sample data list roughly 130,000 clones, and 75% to 85% of these were observed just once. The ten largest clones represent less than 6.5% of the sample. Sequencing was done on a sample of PBMCs. These receptors originate from a middle-aged woman in good health and CMV-seropositive.

This chain links TRBV19 with TRBJ2-1; TRBD2 aligns across 9 bases. CDR3 length: 14 residues. The V and J ends lost 8 bases and 2 bases, in that order; junction bases with no gene match: 4. CDR1 and CDR2 (germline): LNHDA, SQIVND (reference sequence). The CDR3 DNA is TGTGCCAGTCTAGCGGGGATACCCTACAATGAGCAGTTCTTC. Residues: CASLAGIPYNEQFF.

The gene calls are TRBV7-6 and TRBJ2-7; maybe TRBD1 (6 bases). This CDR3 is built from 12 residues. The V gene's germline CDR1 is SGHVS and CDR2 FNYEAQ. Trimming removed 4 bases from V and 7 bases from J, with 11 bases in between. The CDR3 spells CASSSLGGEQYF. The DNA of the CDR3 is TGTGCCAGCAGCTCCTTAGGGGGAGAGCAGTACTTC.

Details on this clone: A read error may account for a junction end that differs from germline. The gene calls are TRBV5-6 and TRBJ2-1; 11 bases fit TRBD2. This CDR3 comprises 16 residues. CDR1 is SGHDT and CDR2 is YYEEEE in the germline V gene. Here the CDR3 reads CASSLVSGGAANEQFF. The CDR3, as DNA: TGTGCCAGCAGTTTGGTTAGCGGGGGGGCCGCCAATGAGCAGTTCTTC. Supplemented by reference TRBV5-6 and TRBJ2-1, the full variable domain reads DAGVTQSPTHLIKTRGQQVTLRCSPKSGHDTVSWYQQALGQGPQFIFQYYEEEERQRGNFPDRFSGHQFPNYSSELNVNALLLGDSALYLCASSLVSGGAANEQFFGPGTRLTVL.

This chain links TRBV4-1 with TRBJ1-2; D gene unclear. Germline assignment: CDR1 MGHRA and CDR2 YSYEKL. V lost 0 bases and J 5 bases, leaving 10 bases between the germline ends. This CDR3 spans 14 amino acids. The CDR3 DNA follows: TGCGCCAGCAGCCAAGAAGTGGCAGGTTATGGCTACACCTTC. Translation: CASSQEVAGYGYTF.

V and J are TRBV28 and TRBJ1-1, with D possibly being TRBD1 (6 bases). Between the trimmed V and J ends, which lost 7 bases and 8 bases, there was a span of 23 bases. The length of the CDR3 is 15 residues. In germline, CDR1 is MDHEN, CDR2 SYDVKM. The CDR3 is CASNIFALGTKEAFF. CDR3 bases: TGTGCCAGCAACATTTTCGCTCTCGGGACAAAAGAAGCTTTCTTT.

The V gene is TRBV4-2, the J gene TRBJ1-2, with TRBD1 matching over 8 bases. The CDR3 loop spans 18 amino acids. Trimming removed 0 bases from V and 2 bases from J; junction bases left unmatched: 11. CDR1 and CDR2 (germline): LGHNA, YNFKEQ. CDR3 in amino acids: CASSQDRPGGAFNYGYTF. CDR3 sequence (DNA): TGTGCCAGCAGCCAAGATCGTCCAGGGGGCGCGTTCAACTATGGCTACACCTTC.

The chain is built from TRBV19 and TRBJ2-1; 7 bases map to TRBD1. This CDR3 spans 13 amino acids. V was pared by 5 bases and J by 9 bases, with 7 bases of the junction left unmatched. CDR1 is LNHDA and CDR2 is SQIVND in the germline V gene (reference sequence). In nucleotides, the CDR3 is TGTGCCAGTAGTGTGCAGGGGGTCGGTGAGCAGTTCTTC. It specifies CASSVQGVGEQFF. The full variable domain, with the rest looked up from reference TRBV19 and TRBJ2-1, is DGGITQSPKYLFRKEGQNVTLSCEQNLNHDAMYWYRQDPGQGLRLIYYSQIVNDFQKGDIAEGYSVSREKKESFPLTVTSAQKNPTAFYLCASSVQGVGEQFFGPGTRLTVL.

The chain uses TRBV9 and TRBJ2-2, with a possible D match to TRBD2 (5 bases). The CDR3 has 16 amino acids. Germline CDR1 is SGDLS and CDR2 is YYNGEE. Trimming stripped 0 bases from V and 4 bases from J, with 13 bases between. The DNA for the CDR3 is TGTGCCAGCAGCGTAGAAGGGTACGAGGGCACCGGGGAGCTGTTTTTT. This gives the protein CASSVEGYEGTGELFF. The full variable domain, rest sourced from reference TRBV9 and TRBJ2-2, is DSGVTQTPKHLITATGQRVTLRCSPRSGDLSVYWYQQSLDQGLQFLIQYYNGEERAKGNILERFSAQQFPDLHSELNLSSLELGDSALYFCASSVEGYEGTGELFFGEGSRLTVL.